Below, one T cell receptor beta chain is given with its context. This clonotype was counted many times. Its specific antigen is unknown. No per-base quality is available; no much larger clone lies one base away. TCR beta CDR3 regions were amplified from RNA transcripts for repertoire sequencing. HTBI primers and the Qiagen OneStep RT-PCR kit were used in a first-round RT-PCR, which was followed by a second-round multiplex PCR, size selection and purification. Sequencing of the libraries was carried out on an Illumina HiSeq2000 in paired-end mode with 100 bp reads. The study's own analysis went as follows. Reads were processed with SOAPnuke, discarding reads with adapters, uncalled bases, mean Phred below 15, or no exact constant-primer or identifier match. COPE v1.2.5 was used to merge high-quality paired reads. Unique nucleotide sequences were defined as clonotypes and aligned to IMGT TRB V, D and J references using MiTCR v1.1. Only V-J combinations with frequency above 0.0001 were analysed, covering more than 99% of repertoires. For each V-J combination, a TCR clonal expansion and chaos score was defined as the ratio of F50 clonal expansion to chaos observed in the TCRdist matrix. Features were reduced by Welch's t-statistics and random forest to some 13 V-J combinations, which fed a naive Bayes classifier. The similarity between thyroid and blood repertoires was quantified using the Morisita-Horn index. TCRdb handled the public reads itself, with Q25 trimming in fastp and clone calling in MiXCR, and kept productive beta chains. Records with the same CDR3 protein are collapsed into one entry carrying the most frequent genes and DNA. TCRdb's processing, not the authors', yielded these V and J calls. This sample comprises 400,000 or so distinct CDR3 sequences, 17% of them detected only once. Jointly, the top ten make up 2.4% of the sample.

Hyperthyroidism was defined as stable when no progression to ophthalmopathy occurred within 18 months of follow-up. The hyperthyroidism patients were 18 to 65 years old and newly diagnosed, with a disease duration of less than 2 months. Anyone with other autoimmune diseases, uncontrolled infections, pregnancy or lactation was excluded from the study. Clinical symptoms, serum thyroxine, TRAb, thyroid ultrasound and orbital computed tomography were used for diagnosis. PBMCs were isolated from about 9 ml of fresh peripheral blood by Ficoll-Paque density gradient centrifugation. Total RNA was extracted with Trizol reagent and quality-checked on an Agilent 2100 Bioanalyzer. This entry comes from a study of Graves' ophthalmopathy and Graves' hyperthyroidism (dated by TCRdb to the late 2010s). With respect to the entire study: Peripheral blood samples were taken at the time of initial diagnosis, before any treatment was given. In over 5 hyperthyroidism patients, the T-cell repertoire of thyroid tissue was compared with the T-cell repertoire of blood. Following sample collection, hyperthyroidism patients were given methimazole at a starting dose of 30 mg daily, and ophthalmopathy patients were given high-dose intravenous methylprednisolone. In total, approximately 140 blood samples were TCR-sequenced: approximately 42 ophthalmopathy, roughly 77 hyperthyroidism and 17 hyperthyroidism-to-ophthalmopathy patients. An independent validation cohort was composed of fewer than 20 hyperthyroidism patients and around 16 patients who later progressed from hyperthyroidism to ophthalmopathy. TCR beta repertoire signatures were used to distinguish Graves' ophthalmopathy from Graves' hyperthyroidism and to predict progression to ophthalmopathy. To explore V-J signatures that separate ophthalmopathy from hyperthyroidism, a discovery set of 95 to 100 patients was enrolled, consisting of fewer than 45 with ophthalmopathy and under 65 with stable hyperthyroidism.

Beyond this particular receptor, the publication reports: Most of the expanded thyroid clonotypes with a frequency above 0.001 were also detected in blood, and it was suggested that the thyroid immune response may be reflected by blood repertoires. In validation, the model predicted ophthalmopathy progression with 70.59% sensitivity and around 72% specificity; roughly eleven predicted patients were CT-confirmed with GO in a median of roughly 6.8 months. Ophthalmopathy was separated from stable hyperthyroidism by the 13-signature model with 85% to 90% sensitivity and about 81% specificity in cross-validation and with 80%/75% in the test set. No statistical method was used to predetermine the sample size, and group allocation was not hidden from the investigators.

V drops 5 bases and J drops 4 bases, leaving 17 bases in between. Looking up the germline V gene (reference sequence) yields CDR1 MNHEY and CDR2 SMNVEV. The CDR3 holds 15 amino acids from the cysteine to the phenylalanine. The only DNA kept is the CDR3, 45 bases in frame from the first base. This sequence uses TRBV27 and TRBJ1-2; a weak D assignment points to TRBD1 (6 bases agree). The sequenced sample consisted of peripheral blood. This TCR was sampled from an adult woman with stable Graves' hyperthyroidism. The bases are TGTGCCAGCAGTAAAACAGGGATCCCGGCCTATGGCTACACCTTC. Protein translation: CASSKTGIPAYGYTF.